The clone carrying this T cell receptor beta chain was detected a few times. The sample belongs to a study of T cells in Graves' hyperthyroidism and ophthalmopathy. The CDR3 is made up of 15 amino acids. CDR1 is SQVTM, CDR2 ANQGSEA, per germline. V lost 3 bases, J lost 7 bases, and 21 bases lay in between. Blood sampling occurred at first hyperthyroidism diagnosis, ahead of any ophthalmopathy symptoms. RNA transcripts provided the source from which TCR beta CDR3 regions were amplified. HTBI primers were used for first-round RT-PCR of the TCR CDR3. TCRdb reanalysed the multiplex PCR reads using MiXCR and keeps one entry per CDR3 protein. The sample holds roughly 160,000 distinct CDR3 sequences, over 7.5% seen once.

The chain employs TRBV29-1 and TRBJ1-1; D may be TRBD1 (5 bases). Sequencing was done on a sample of blood. This TCR came from a woman aged 18-29 years with Graves' hyperthyroidism that later progressed to Graves' ophthalmopathy. This CDR3 reads CSVDGDPQAGGEAFF. The DNA for the CDR3 is TGCAGCGTTGACGGGGACCCTCAGGCTGGGGGTGAAGCTTTCTTT.